One sample yielded the 15 T cell receptor beta chains listed below, sequenced in a study of blood T cell repertoires in COVID-19 (dated by TCRdb to between 2020 and 2021). Library construction relied on the immunoSEQ multiplex PCR assay. TCRdb obtained this table from immuneACCESS and retained in-frame rearrangements with V and J assigned. These tables miss some clones; where compared with another copy, unresolved V genes account for less than half of the shortfall, and the remainder is unexplained. For this sample the table gives a few hundred thousand clones, of which under 90% were detected only once. Around 1.9% of the sample is held by the ten biggest clonotypes. Sequencing used PBMCs or T cells enriched from blood (not recorded which). These receptors originate from a woman aged 55-75 years who had recovered from COVID-19.

The genes are TRBV10-2 and TRBJ1-2; D gene uncertain. Germline V gene data show CDR1 as WSHSY and CDR2 as SAAADI. V was pared by 4 bases and J by 0 bases, with 9 bases between. This CDR3 is built from 14 residues. Here the CDR3 DNA reads TGCGCCAGCAGTGCAGACACCGCTAACTATGGCTACACCTTC. Residues: CASSADTANYGYTF.

V is TRBV7-8 and J is TRBJ2-5; 7 nucleotides match TRBD1. Germline V gene data show CDR1 as SGHVS and CDR2 as FQNEAQ. The CDR3 is 14 amino acids. The V gene end was trimmed by 1 base and the J gene end by 5 bases; junction bases not matched to a gene: 4. CDR3 sequence: CASSLDRGTETQYF. CDR3 DNA sequence: TGTGCCAGCAGCTTAGACAGGGGTACGGAGACCCAGTACTTC.

The table lists this clone with a count of one. The chain recombines TRBV11-3 with TRBJ1-3; possible D gene TRBD1, 5 bases. Germline lookup yields CDR1 SGHNT and CDR2 YENEEA. Trimming stripped 3 bases from V and 1 base from J, with 13 bases between. The CDR3 covers 16 residues. The CDR3 nucleotides read TGTGCCAGCAGCTTTGGCGCAGGGAGGTCTGGAAACACCATATATTTT. It is translated as CASSFGAGRSGNTIYF.

This clone has just one count. The chain is built from TRBV5-5 and TRBJ2-7; TRBD1 matches 10 bases. In germline, CDR1 is SGHKS, CDR2 YYEKEE (reference sequence). With 4 bases clipped from V and 5 bases from J, the junction kept 0 bases outside the gene matches. The CDR3 has 12 residues. In DNA form, the CDR3 reads TGTGCCAGCAGCGGGACAGGGGACGAGCAGTACTTC. This encodes CASSGTGDEQYF.

The chain recombines TRBV3-1 (or the pseudogene TRBV3-2) with TRBJ1-1, with a tentative D call TRBD1 (5 bases). This CDR3 contains 15 residues. CDR1 LGHDT and CDR2 YNNKEL come from the germline V gene (reference sequence). V lost 3 bases to trimming and J lost 6 bases, with 17 bases between them. CDR3 DNA: TGTGCCAGCAGCCAGGGGGGGGTCGTGCGGGCTGAAGCTTTCTTT. Translating gives CASSQGGVVRAEAFF.

The chain couples TRBV18 to TRBJ2-1; 13 bases match TRBD2. Looked up from germline, CDR1 is KGHSH and CDR2 is LQKENI. This CDR3 comprises 18 residues. With 3 bases clipped from V and 0 bases from J, the junction kept 5 bases outside the gene matches. CDR3 sequence: CASSPGTSGASSYNEQFF. The CDR3 DNA is TGTGCCAGCTCACCCGGGACTAGCGGGGCGAGCTCCTACAATGAGCAGTTCTTC.

The rearrangement joins TRBV6-5 to TRBJ2-2, with 7 bases aligning to TRBD1. After removal of 10 bases from V and 4 bases from J, the junction contained 9 bases not matched to a gene. Germline CDR1 and CDR2: MNHEY and SVGAGI. CDR3 length equals 14 residues. The CDR3 region is CATQSGQLTGELFF. CDR3 coding DNA: TGTGCCACCCAGTCGGGACAGCTCACCGGGGAGCTGTTTTTT.

V usage is TRBV28 and J usage is TRBJ2-1, with a weak D call TRBD1 (6 bases). The CDR3 has 15 amino acids. Germline V gives CDR1 MDHEN, CDR2 SYDVKM. V gave up 8 bases and J gave up 0 bases, with 14 bases separating them. CDR3 loop: CASGRGLSSYNEQFF. As DNA, the CDR3 is TGTGCCAGCGGCAGGGGTCTTAGCTCCTACAATGAGCAGTTCTTC.

The chain joins TRBV3-1 (or the pseudogene TRBV3-2) to TRBJ1-1; 7 nucleotides match TRBD1. There are 14 residues in the CDR3. J gave up 5 bases and V 5 bases, and 8 bases lay outside the gene matches. Germline V gene sequence: CDR1 LGHDT, CDR2 YNNKEL (reference sequence). CDR3 loop: CASSSVSGGTEAFF. In DNA form, the CDR3 reads TGTGCCAGCAGCTCGGTATCAGGGGGAACTGAAGCTTTCTTT.

This chain connects TRBV5-5 to TRBJ1-4; D ambiguous. Trimming took 0 bases from V and 7 from J, leaving 7 bases between them. CDR3 length: 13 residues. In germline, CDR1 is SGHKS, CDR2 YYEKEE (reference sequence). The CDR3 reads CASSLAPSEKLFF. The CDR3 region has the DNA TGTGCCAGCAGCTTGGCCCCATCTGAAAAACTGTTTTTT.

The rearrangement joins TRBV2 to TRBJ2-6, with TRBD2 matching over 16 bases. The V segment lost 7 bases and the J segment 4 bases; nucleotides outside the gene matches: 7. CDR3 length equals 18 residues. From germline, CDR1 is SNHLY and CDR2 FYNNEI. CDR3: CASTGLAGGPSGANVLTF. The CDR3 region has the DNA TGTGCCAGCACGGGACTAGCGGGAGGGCCCTCCGGGGCCAACGTCCTGACTTTC.

V and J are TRBV5-1 and TRBJ1-4, with TRBD1 as a possible D gene (6 bases). The CDR3 totals 11 residues. CDR1 is SGHRS and CDR2 is YFSETQ in the germline V gene. V lost 4 bases and J lost 11, with 9 bases in between. The CDR3 is CASSRGAKLFF. Written as DNA, the CDR3 is TGCGCCAGCAGCCGGGGGGCTAAACTGTTTTTT.

This clone came up once. V is TRBV29-1 and J is TRBJ2-3; D remains unclear. Germline-derived CDR1 and CDR2 are SQVTM and ANQGSEA. Trimming cost V 4 bases and J 4 bases, with 9 bases left between them. This CDR3 contains 12 residues. CDR3 residues: CSVAPNSDTQYF. CDR3 DNA sequence: TGCAGCGTTGCCCCCAATTCAGATACGCAGTATTTT.

The V call is TRBV6-6, the J call TRBJ1-3; TRBD1 might be the D (5 bases). V lost 7 bases to trimming and J lost 0 bases, with 13 bases between them. The CDR3 is 15 residues long. From germline, CDR1 is MNHNY and CDR2 SVGAGI (reference sequence). For the CDR3, the DNA is TGTGCCAGCACCACAGGCGGCCGCTCTGGAAACACCATATATTTT. It translates to CASTTGGRSGNTIYF.

The rearrangement uses TRBV18 and TRBJ1-1; the match to TRBD1 covers 8 bases. This CDR3 region has 16 residues. Trimming removed 6 bases from V and 7 bases from J; junction bases left unmatched: 16. Germline CDR1 and CDR2: KGHSH and LQKENI. CDR3 DNA: TGTGCCAGCTCGCCCACCACCGGGACAGGCTTCGTTGAAGCTTTCTTT. The encoded protein is CASSPTTGTGFVEAFF.